The rows below give T cell receptor beta chains drawn from one sample of a study of tumor-infiltrating lymphocytes in primary liver carcinoma. A single record per CDR3 protein comes from TCRdb applying MiXCR to the multiplex PCR reads. Of 100,000 or so distinct CDR3 sequences in the sample, approximately 80% were seen once. Input material: liver tumor tissue from sampling region 3. The source of these receptors is a man in his forties with primary liver carcinoma and hepatitis B virus infection. Each CDR3 is given with its conserved first and last residue. D genes are given only for firm matches. Clone size is not always given. Where it is, it says once, few, many or a class for expanded clones.

>TRBD2|many|TRBV24-1|TRBJ2-1
TGTGCCACCAGTGATCCAGCGGGAACCAATGAGCAGTTCTTC
CATSDPAGTNEQFF
>TRBD2|NA|TRBV5-5|TRBJ2-3
TGTGCCAGTAGCCCGACCGGGACTAGCGGGAGTGAAGATACGCAATATTTT
CASSPTGTSGSEDTQYF
>NA|NA|TRBV11-1|TRBJ2-3
TGTGCCAACAGCTCTGGGGGAAACTCTGTTGGAGCCTGCACAGATACGCAGTATTTT
CANSSGGNSVGACTDTQYF
>TRBD2|NA|TRBV7-9|TRBJ2-7
TGTGCCAGCAGCCTCGAGCTAGCGGAACAGTACTTC
CASSLELAEQYF
>NA|NA|TRBV29-1|TRBJ2-4
TGCAGCGTTGTCGTAGGAGGCAGGGGTAAAAACATTCGGTACTTC
CSVVVGGRGKNIRYF
>TRBD2|NA|TRBV29-1|TRBJ2-2
TGCAGCGCTGGGACTAGCGCGGCGAACACCGTGGAGCTGCTTTTT
CSAGTSAANTVELLF
>NA|NA|TRBV10-2|TRBJ2-5
TGCGCCTGCAATGGTAGTTTCAGACCAGAGACCCAGTACTTC
CACNGSFRPETQYF
>NA|NA|TRBV7-9|TRBJ2-3
TGTGCCAGCAGGGGGACTTCTAGCACAGATACGCAGTATTTT
CASRGTSSTDTQYF
>NA|NA|TRBV12-3/TRBV12-4|TRBJ2-6
TGTGCCACCAGTCGGACCCGACTAGTCCCCGGTCGGACCTCTGGGGCTAACGTCCTGACTTTC
CATSRTRLVPGRTSGANVLTF
>NA|NA|TRBV5-1|TRBJ2-2
TGCGCCAGCAGCAACAGGGTACCGAACGCCGGGGAGCTGTTTTTT
CASSNRVPNAGELFF
>TRBD1|NA|TRBV18|TRBJ1-6
TGTGCCAGCTCACCCGTCCCGGGACAGGGGTCGGATTCACCCCTCCACTTT
CASSPVPGQGSDSPLHF
>NA|NA|TRBV11-2|TRBJ2-7
TGTGCCAGCAGCTTACGATGGACTGGGGAAGACGAGCATCACTTC
CASSLRWTGEDEHHF
>TRBD1|many|TRBV5-4|TRBJ2-5
TGTGCCAGCAGCTCGGACAGGGTAGAGACCCAGTACTTC
CASSSDRVETQYF
>NA|NA|TRBV5-6|TRBJ1-1
TGTGCCAGTAGCCCAGGGAATAAAGTGAACACTGAAGCTTTCTTT
CASSPGNKVNTEAFF
>TRBD1|NA|TRBV6-1|TRBJ2-1
TGTGCCAGCAGCCTAAGACAGGGAAGGAATGAGCACTTCTTC
CASSLRQGRNEHFF
>TRBD2|NA|TRBV6-1|TRBJ2-1
TGTACTAGCAGTGAAGAAGCGGGAGGATACGATGAGCAGTTCTTC
CTSSEEAGGYDEQFF
>NA|NA|TRBV6-1|TRBJ1-5
TGTGCCAACAGTGAAGGAGGATTAGTTAGCAATCAGCCCCAGCATTTT
CANSEGGLVSNQPQHF
>NA|NA|TRBV11-2|TRBJ1-1
TGTGCAGGCAGCTTAGGCCTGAACACTGGAGCTTTCTTT
CAGSLGLNTGAFF
>TRBD1|NA|TRBV12-3/TRBV12-4|TRBJ2-2
TGTGTCAGCAGTCACGACAGGGGGGGCACCGGGGAGCTGTTTTTT
CVSSHDRGGTGELFF
>NA|NA|TRBV9|TRBJ2-3
TGTGCCAGCAGCGTATATAGCGGAGCAGATACGCAGTATTTT
CASSVYSGADTQYF
>NA|NA|TRBV5-4|TRBJ1-1
TGTGCCAGCAGTTTAGGTCACCCCCGGGACGCCTTAGCTTTCTTT
CASSLGHPRDALAFF
>NA|NA|TRBV12-3/TRBV12-4|TRBJ2-5
TGTGCCAGCACTTTGCTGCAGGAGGAGACCCAGTACTTC
CASTLLQEETQYF
>TRBD2|NA|TRBV6-4|TRBJ2-1
TGTGCCTGCAGTGACCCAGCGGGAGGGAATGAGCAGTTCTTC
CACSDPAGGNEQFF
>NA|NA|TRBV11-1|TRBJ2-3
TGTACCAGCAGCTCTGGGGGAAGCTCTGTTGGAGCCCGCACAGATATACAGTATTTT
CTSSSGGSSVGARTDIQYF
>TRBD2|NA|TRBV4-2|TRBJ2-1
TGTGGCAGCAGCCAAGATCTGGCGGGGGAGGTCGGATACAATGAGCAGTTCTTC
CGSSQDLAGEVGYNEQFF
>NA|NA|TRBV7-8|TRBJ2-7
TGTGCCAGTAGTATATCCTACGAGCAGTACTTC
CASSISYEQYF
>NA|NA|TRBV11-2|TRBJ2-3
TGTGACAGCAACTTAAACCGACAAGGGGATACACAGTATTTT
CDSNLNRQGDTQYF
>NA|NA|TRBV4-2|TRBJ2-7
TGTGCCAGCAGCCCTAGTTGGGGAGAAGTGCACGTGCAGTACTTC
CASSPSWGEVHVQYF
>NA|NA|TRBV11-2|TRBJ1-2
TGTGCCAACAGCTTAGATGGCGGGGCAGGGAACTATGGCTACACCTTT
CANSLDGGAGNYGYTF
>TRBD2|NA|TRBV12-3/TRBV12-4|TRBJ2-3
TGTGCCAGCAGTTCCCCAGCTAGCGGGAGGAGTACAGATACGCAGTATTTT
CASSSPASGRSTDTQYF
>NA|NA|TRBV29-1|TRBJ2-2
TGCAGCATTCTCAGGGATGACACCGGGGAGCTGTTTTTT
CSILRDDTGELFF
>NA|NA|TRBV11-1|TRBJ2-3
TGTGCCAGCAGCTCTGGGGGAGGCTCTGCTAGAGCCCGCACAGATACGCAGTATTTT
CASSSGGGSARARTDTQYF
>NA|NA|TRBV28|TRBJ2-1
TGTGCCAGCAGATTATCGGGTCGGGTGGGGAATGAGCAGTTCTTC
CASRLSGRVGNEQFF
>TRBD2|few|TRBV6-1|TRBJ2-7
TGTGCCAGCGAGCTAGCGGGATGTGGCACCTACGAGCAGTACTTC
CASELAGCGTYEQYF
>NA|NA|TRBV29-1|TRBJ2-7
TGCAGCGCCAGGACATCTGTGACAGGCACTCCCTACGAGCAGTACTTC
CSARTSVTGTPYEQYF
>NA|NA|TRBV4-2|TRBJ1-2
TGTGCCAGCAGCCAAGATCGTCAAGGGAGCAATGGCTACATCTTC
CASSQDRQGSNGYIF
>NA|NA|TRBV29-1|TRBJ1-1
TGCAGCGCATCGAGGGGATGGGCTATGAACACTGAACCTTTCTTT
CSASRGWAMNTEPFF
>TRBD1|NA|TRBV6-6|TRBJ2-4
TGTGCCAGCAGGCCAGGACAGGGTGCATGGAACATTGAGTACTTC
CASRPGQGAWNIEYF
>NA|NA|TRBV5-8|TRBJ2-6
TGTGCCAGCAGCTTTCGGGTCCCTGAGGCCAACGTCCTGACTTTC
CASSFRVPEANVLTF
>NA|NA|TRBV28|TRBJ2-7
TGTGCCAGCGAAGATATTGCAAATGTCTACGAGCAGTACTTC
CASEDIANVYEQYF
>TRBD2|NA|TRBV7-9|TRBJ2-7
TGTGCCAGTAGTTTCGCGGGCGGGAGCTCCTACGATCAGTACTTC
CASSFAGGSSYDQYF
>TRBD1|NA|TRBV4-2|TRBJ2-1
TGTGTCGGCAGCCAAGATTTCGGACAGGGAATTGAGCAGTTCTTC
CVGSQDFGQGIEQFF
>NA|NA|TRBV4-1|TRBJ2-7
TGCGCTAGCAGCCAAGGACTCCAACAGGGAAATGAGCAGTACTTC
CASSQGLQQGNEQYF
>NA|NA|TRBV7-9|TRBJ2-2
TGTGCCAGCAGATTAGTTCTCCAGGGTTGGACCGGGGAGCTGTTTTTT
CASRLVLQGWTGELFF
>NA|NA|TRBV12-3/TRBV12-4|TRBJ2-7
TGTGCCAGCACTTCCATCTACGTGCAGTACTTC
CASTSIYVQYF
>TRBD1|NA|TRBV6-6|TRBJ1-1
TGTGTCAGCAGCACAGGGGGAACTACTGGAGCTTTCTTT
CVSSTGGTTGAFF
>NA|NA|TRBV6-6|TRBJ1-1
TGTGCCAGCGGTTACGGGAATCCCGTTGAAGCTTTCTTT
CASGYGNPVEAFF
>NA|NA|TRBV6-5|TRBJ2-3
TGTGCCACCCGACTAGTGGGAGGTCCCCGCACAGATACGCAAAATTTT
CATRLVGGPRTDTQNF
>TRBD1|NA|TRBV11-2|TRBJ2-1
TGTGACAGCAGCTTGGGGGACAGGACCTTCAATGAGCAGTTCTTC
CDSSLGDRTFNEQFF
>NA|NA|TRBV28|TRBJ2-5
TGTACCAACAGTTCGAGCACAAAAGTAGGAGAGACCCAGTACTTC
CTNSSSTKVGETQYF
>NA|NA|TRBV4-3|TRBJ2-7
TGCGCCAGCAGCCAAGATCGGGCTAGGGACTACGAGCAGTACTTC
CASSQDRARDYEQYF
>NA|once|TRBV5-6|TRBJ2-2
TGTGCCAGCAGCATCGCGAACACCGGGGAGCCGTTTTTT
CASSIANTGEPFF
>TRBD1|NA|TRBV30|TRBJ1-1
TGTGCCTCACAGGGGAATATGAACACTGAAAGTTTCTTT
CASQGNMNTESFF
>TRBD2|NA|TRBV4-1|TRBJ2-1
TGCGTCAGCAACCCCAAACTAGCGGGGGCTTACAATGAGCAGTTCTTC
CVSNPKLAGAYNEQFF
>NA|NA|TRBV13|TRBJ2-3
TGTGCCAGTAGCCGCCGACTAGTGGGAGACCCTACGCAGTATTTT
CASSRRLVGDPTQYF
>NA|NA|TRBV12-3/TRBV12-4|TRBJ2-5
TGTGCCAGCTCTAACGGAGGGGTCAACCAAGAGAACCAGCACTTC
CASSNGGVNQENQHF